This TCR beta chain was identified in a study of cytomegalovirus exposure and HLA in healthy donors. TCRdb's copy holds only in-frame clones and misses some; the assay was immunoSEQ multiplex PCR. In the table there are 150,000 to 180,000 clones, around 84% of which are singletons. The CDR3 spans 19 residues. Germline CDR1 MNHEY, CDR2 SMNVEV (reference sequence). The trim removed 4 bases at V and 8 bases at J, leaving 19 bases unmatched. The chain has TRBV27 and TRBJ1-6; 8 bases align to TRBD1. The TCR originated in a human donor in good health. What was sequenced was PBMCs. The CDR3 loop reads CASSSFPPGWDRIDSPLHF. The CDR3 nucleotides read TGTGCCAGCAGTTCCTTCCCCCCAGGGTGGGACAGGATTGATTCACCCCTCCACTTT.